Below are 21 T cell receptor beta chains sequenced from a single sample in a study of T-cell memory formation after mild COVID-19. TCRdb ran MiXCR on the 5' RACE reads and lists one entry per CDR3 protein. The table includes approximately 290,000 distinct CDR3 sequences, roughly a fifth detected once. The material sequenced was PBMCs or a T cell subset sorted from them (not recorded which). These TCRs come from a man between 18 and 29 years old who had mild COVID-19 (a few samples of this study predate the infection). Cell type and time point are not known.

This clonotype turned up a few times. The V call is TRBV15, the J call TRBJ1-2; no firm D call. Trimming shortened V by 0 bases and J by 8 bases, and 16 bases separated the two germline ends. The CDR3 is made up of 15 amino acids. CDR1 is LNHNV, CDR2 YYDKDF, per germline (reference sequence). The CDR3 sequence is CATSREKGGFEGYTF. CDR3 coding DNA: TGTGCCACCAGCAGAGAGAAAGGCGGTTTTGAGGGCTACACCTTC.

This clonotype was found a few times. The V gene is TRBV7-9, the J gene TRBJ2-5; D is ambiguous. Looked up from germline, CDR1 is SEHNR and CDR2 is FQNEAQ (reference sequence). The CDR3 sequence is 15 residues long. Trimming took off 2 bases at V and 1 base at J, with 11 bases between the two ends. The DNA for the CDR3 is TGTGCCAGCAGCTTAACCCGTTTGCCCCAAGAGACCCAGTACTTC. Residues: CASSLTRLPQETQYF.

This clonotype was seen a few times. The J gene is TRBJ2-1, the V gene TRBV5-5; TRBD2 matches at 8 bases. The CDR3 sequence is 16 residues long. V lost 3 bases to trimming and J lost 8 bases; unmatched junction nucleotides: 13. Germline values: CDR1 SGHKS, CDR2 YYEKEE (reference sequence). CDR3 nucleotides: TGTGCCAGCAGCTCGGCGGGGGGCGTTCTGCTTGATGAGCAGTTCTTC. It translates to CASSSAGGVLLDEQFF.

The CDR3 reads CASSYGLGDGYTF. The CDR3 DNA sequence: TGTGCCAGCAGCTATGGCCTAGGAGATGGCTACACCTTC. The chain is built from TRBV7-2 and TRBJ1-2; D is unclear. The CDR3 has 13 residues. The germline V and J ends were trimmed by 4 bases and 6 bases, with 12 bases remaining between them. Germline-derived CDR1 and CDR2 are SGHTA and FQGNSA.

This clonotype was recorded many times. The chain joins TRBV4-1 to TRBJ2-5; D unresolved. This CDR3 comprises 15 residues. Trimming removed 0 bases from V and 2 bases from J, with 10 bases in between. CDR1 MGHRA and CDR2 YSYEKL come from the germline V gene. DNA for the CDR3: TGCGCCAGCAGCCAAGAATATTCCGGACAAGAGACCCAGTACTTC. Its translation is CASSQEYSGQETQYF.

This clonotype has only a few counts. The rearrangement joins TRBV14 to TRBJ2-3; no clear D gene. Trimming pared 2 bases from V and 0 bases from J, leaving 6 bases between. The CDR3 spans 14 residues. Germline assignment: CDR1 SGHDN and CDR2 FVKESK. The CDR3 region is CASSQFTSTDTQYF. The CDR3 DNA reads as TGTGCCAGCAGCCAATTCACCAGCACAGATACGCAGTATTTT.

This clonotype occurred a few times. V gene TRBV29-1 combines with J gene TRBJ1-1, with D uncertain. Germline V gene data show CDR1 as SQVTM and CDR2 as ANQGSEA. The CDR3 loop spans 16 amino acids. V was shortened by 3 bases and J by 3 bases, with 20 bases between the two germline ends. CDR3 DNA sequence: TGCAGCGTTGATCGAGGGTCGGGAACCGGCGACACTGAAGCTTTCTTT. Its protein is CSVDRGSGTGDTEAFF.

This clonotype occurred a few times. CDR3 in DNA: TGTGCCATCAGTGGATCCACGGGGAGTTCCCACTACGAGCAGTACGTC. Encoded protein: CAISGSTGSSHYEQYV. This rearrangement joins TRBV10-3 to TRBJ2-7; a possible D gene is TRBD2 (5 bases). CDR3 size: 16 residues. Deletions cut 4 bases from V and 3 bases from J, with 19 bases between. Germline CDR1 ENHRY, CDR2 SYGVKD.

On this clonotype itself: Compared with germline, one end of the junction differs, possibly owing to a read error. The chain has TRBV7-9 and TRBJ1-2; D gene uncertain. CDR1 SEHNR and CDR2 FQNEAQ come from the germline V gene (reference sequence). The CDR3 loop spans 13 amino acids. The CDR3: CACSLAGIHGYTF. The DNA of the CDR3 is TGTGCCTGCAGCTTGGCGGGTATACATGGCTACACCTTC.

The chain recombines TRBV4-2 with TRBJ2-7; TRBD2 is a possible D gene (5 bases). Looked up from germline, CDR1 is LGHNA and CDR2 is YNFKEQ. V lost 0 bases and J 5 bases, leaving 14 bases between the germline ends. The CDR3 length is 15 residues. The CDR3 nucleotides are TGTGCCAGCAGCCAAGATCCGGGGTTTTGCGACGAGCAGTACTTC. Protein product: CASSQDPGFCDEQYF.

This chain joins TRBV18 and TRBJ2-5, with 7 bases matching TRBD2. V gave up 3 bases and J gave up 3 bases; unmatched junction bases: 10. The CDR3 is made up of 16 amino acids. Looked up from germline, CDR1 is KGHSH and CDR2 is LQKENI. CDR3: CASSPPQWSGEETQYF. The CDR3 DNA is TGTGCCAGCTCACCTCCGCAGTGGAGCGGGGAAGAGACCCAGTACTTC.

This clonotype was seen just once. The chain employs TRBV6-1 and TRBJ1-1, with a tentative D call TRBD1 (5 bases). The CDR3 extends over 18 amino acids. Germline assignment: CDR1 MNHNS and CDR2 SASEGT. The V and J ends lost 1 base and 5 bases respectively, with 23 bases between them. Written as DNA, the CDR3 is TGTGCCAGCAGTGAAGGCCTTCGATATACACGGGGCCTGACTGAAGCTTTCTTT. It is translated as CASSEGLRYTRGLTEAFF.

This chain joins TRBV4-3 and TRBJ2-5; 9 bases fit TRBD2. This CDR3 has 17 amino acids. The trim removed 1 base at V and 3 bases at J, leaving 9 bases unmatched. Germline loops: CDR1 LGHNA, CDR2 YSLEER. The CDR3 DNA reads TGCGCCAGCAGCCAAGTCTCCTATCGACTAGCGGAAGAGACCCAGTACTTC. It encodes CASSQVSYRLAEETQYF.

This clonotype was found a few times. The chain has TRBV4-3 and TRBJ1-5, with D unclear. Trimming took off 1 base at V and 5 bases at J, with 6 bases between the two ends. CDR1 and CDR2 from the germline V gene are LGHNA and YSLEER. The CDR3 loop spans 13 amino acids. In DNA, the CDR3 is TGCGCCAGCAGCCAAGCGGGCGATCAGCCCCAGCATTTT. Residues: CASSQAGDQPQHF.

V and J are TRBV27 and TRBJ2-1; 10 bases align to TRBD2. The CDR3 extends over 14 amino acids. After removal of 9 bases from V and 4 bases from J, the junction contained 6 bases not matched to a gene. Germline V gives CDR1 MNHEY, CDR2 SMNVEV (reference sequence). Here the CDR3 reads CASQQRGGYNEQFF. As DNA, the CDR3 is TGTGCCAGTCAACAGCGGGGGGGTTACAATGAGCAGTTCTTC.

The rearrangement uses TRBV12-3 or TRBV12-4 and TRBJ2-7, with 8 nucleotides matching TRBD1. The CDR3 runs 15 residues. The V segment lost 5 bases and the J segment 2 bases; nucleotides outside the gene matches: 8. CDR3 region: CASSRETGVTYEQYF. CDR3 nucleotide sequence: TGTGCCAGCAGTCGGGAGACAGGGGTTACCTACGAGCAGTACTTC.

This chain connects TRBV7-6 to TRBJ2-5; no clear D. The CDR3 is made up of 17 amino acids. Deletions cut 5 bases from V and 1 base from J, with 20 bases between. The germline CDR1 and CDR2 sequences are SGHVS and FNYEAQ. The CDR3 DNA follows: TGTGCCAGCAGCCCTCCTGGAAGCGTTGGGATCCAAGAGACCCAGTACTTC. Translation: CASSPPGSVGIQETQYF. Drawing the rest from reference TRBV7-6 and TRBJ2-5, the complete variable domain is GAGVSQSPRYKVTKRGQDVALRCDPISGHVSLYWYRQALGQGPEFLTYFNYEAQQDKSGLPNDRFSAERPEGSISTLTIQRTEQRDSAMYRCASSPPGSVGIQETQYFGPGTRLLVL.

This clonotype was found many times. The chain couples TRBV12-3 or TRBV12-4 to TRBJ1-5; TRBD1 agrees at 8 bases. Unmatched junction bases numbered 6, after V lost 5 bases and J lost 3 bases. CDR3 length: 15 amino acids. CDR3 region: CASSLQGQDNQPQHF. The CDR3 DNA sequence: TGTGCCAGCAGTCTCCAGGGACAGGACAATCAGCCCCAGCATTTT.

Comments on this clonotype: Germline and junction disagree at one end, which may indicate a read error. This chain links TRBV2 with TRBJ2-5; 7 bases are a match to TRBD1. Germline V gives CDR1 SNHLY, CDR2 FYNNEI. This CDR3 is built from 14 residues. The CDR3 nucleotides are TGTGCCAGCAGAGAAGACAGGGCCGAAGAGACCCAGTACTTC. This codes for CASREDRAEETQYF.

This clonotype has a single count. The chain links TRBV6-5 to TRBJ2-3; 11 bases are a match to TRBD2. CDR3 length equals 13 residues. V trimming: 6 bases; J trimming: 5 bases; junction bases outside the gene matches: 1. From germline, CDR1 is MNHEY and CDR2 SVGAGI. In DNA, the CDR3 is TGTGCCAGCAGGGGACTAGCGGTAGATACGCAGTATTTT. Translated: CASRGLAVDTQYF.

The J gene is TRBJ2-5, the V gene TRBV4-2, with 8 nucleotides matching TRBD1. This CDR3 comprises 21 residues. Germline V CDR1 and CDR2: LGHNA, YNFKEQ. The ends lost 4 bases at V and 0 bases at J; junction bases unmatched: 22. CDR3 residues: CASSPGQGNIVGTPYQETQYF. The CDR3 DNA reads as TGTGCCAGCAGCCCCGGACAGGGAAACATTGTGGGGACTCCGTACCAAGAGACCCAGTACTTC.